The present T cell receptor beta chain was sequenced within a study of blood T cells in healthy people across ages. The study's findings and limits: Strongly correlated with naive T cell percentage was TCR beta diversity.

Through a sample-barcoded 5' primer and a J-beta primer mix, a second PCR was run for roughly 6 to 12 cycles. TCRdb analysed the 5' RACE reads with MiXCR anew, one entry per CDR3 protein. The data hold about 1.7 million distinct CDR3 sequences, with roughly 27% observed a single time. Concerning this clonotype: What it recognizes is unknown.

The CDR3 extends over 12 amino acids. The ends were cut back, 4 bases at V and 5 bases at J, with 7 bases in the middle. Germline V gives CDR1 LGHDT, CDR2 YNNKEL (reference sequence). The clonotype originates from a woman in her twenties or thirties in good health. The sample was blood. This sequence joins TRBV3-1 and TRBJ2-3; D remains ambiguous. In DNA, the CDR3 is TGTGCCAGCAGCCGTATACGAGATACGCAGTATTTT. Translating gives CASSRIRDTQYF.